The clone carrying this T cell receptor (beta chain) was found once. The sample belongs to a study of lymphopenia after photon versus proton radiotherapy. Trimming cost V 0 bases and J 8 bases, with 12 bases left between them. The CDR3 has 14 amino acids. Germline loops: CDR1 SGHNT, CDR2 YYREEE (reference sequence). Repertoires were generated with immunoSEQ multiplex PCR, while TCRdb's copy carries only in-frame clones and drops some. The sample yields 15,000 to 20,000 clones, less than 90% seen once. The source is a man between 65 and 85 years old with pancreatic cancer. V is TRBV5-4 and J is TRBJ2-1, with D tentatively TRBD2 (5 bases). The material sequenced was peripheral blood, taken from a patient treated with proton-based radiotherapy. The CDR3 reads CASSLARGSYEQFF. The CDR3 nucleotides read TGTGCCAGCAGCTTGGCGAGAGGGAGCTATGAGCAGTTCTTC.